This TCR beta chain was captured by sequencing in a study of blood T cell repertoires in COVID-19. Across the whole study: Samples came from the United States, Italy and Spain, spanning acute and convalescent COVID-19. T cells, B-cell-depleted T cells, or PBMCs supplied cDNA or gDNA.

The CDR3 has 15 residues. Looked up from germline, CDR1 is SSHAT and CDR2 is FNYEAQ (reference sequence). Under the authors' procedure: Amplification of reference gene primers was used by the study to estimate nucleated cell counts. The repertoire was sequenced with immunoSEQ multiplex PCR; TCRdb's copy has only in-frame clones and lacks some. V and J calls and clone size come straight from that table; D and trimming were deduced from the DNA. The sample contains 110,000 to 150,000 clones, approximately 84% of which appear only once. This clone appeared a few times. The junction departs from the called germline gene at one end, perhaps through a read error.

V and J are TRBV7-7 and TRBJ2-2, with TRBD2 matching 7 bases. This TCR came from a human donor in a cohort sampled during active COVID-19. Specimen: peripheral blood. The CDR3 is CASSPVSGHTGELFF. In DNA, the CDR3 is TGTGCTAGCAGCCCCGTTAGCGGGCACACCGGGGAGCTGTTTTTT.